Listed here are 27 T cell receptor beta chains from one sample, sequenced in a study of blood T cell repertoires in COVID-19. The protocol was immunoSEQ multiplex PCR, while the TCRdb copy is restricted to in-frame clones and leaves out a portion. The data contain some 190,000 clones, over 75% of them singletons. The sample taken for sequencing was peripheral blood. The receptor source for this set is a human donor with active or convalescent COVID-19. The donor label of this sample is uncertain.

The V and J genes are TRBV5-6 and TRBJ1-1, with 8 bases that match TRBD1. Germline CDR1 reads SGHDT; CDR2 reads YYEEEE. The CDR3 consists of 15 residues. V lost 4 bases and J lost 3; bases outside the gene matches: 8. DNA of the CDR3: TGTGCCAGCAGCCCTTCGGGACAGGTCGACACTGAAGCTTTCTTT. It translates to CASSPSGQVDTEAFF.

The chain recombines TRBV7-3 with TRBJ2-2, with 13 bases lining up with TRBD2. V lost 5 bases and J lost 5; bases outside the gene matches: 14. CDR3 length: 19 amino acids. The germline CDR1 and CDR2 sequences are SGHTA and FQGTGA. The CDR3: CASSPRGTSGDRRTGELFF. The CDR3 coding sequence is TGTGCCAGCAGCCCCCGGGGGACTAGCGGGGATCGAAGGACCGGGGAGCTGTTTTTT.

The chain links TRBV18 to TRBJ2-7; D may be TRBD1 (5 bases). The length of the CDR3 is 15 residues. Deletions cut 6 bases from V and 3 bases from J, with 18 bases between. Germline CDR1 and CDR2: KGHSH and LQKENI. CDR3 loop: CASSSFGANDYEQYF. For the CDR3, the DNA is TGTGCCAGCTCCTCCTTTGGGGCGAACGACTACGAGCAGTACTTC.

The chain combines TRBV21-1 with TRBJ1-5. TRBV21-1 is given as a pseudogene. The CDR3 runs 17 residues. In DNA, the CDR3 is TGTGCCAGCAGCTACGACCGCTGGGGGGGGAGCAATCAGCCCCAGCATTTT. Amino acids: CASSYDRWGGSNQPQHF.

V gene TRBV29-1 combines with J gene TRBJ1-2; D unclear. Deletions cut 1 base from V and 6 bases from J, with 12 bases between. Germline-derived CDR1 and CDR2 are SQVTM and ANQGSEA. CDR3 length: 13 residues. CDR3: CSVEGGFRDGYTF. The CDR3, as DNA: TGCAGCGTTGAAGGAGGGTTCCGGGATGGCTACACCTTC.

This sequence joins TRBV18 and TRBJ1-1, with 9 bases lining up with TRBD1. V trimming: 3 bases; J trimming: 4 bases; junction bases outside the gene matches: 9. Germline values: CDR1 KGHSH, CDR2 LQKENI. This CDR3 region has 16 residues. CDR3 DNA: TGTGCCAGCTCACCGATGGGACAGGGCGAAAGCACTGAAGCTTTCTTT. Protein: CASSPMGQGESTEAFF.

The rearrangement joins TRBV18 to TRBJ2-1, with a possible D match to TRBD2 (5 bases). Germline V gene data show CDR1 as KGHSH and CDR2 as LQKENI. The CDR3 sequence is 14 residues long. Trimming left V 6 bases short and J 6 bases short, with 15 bases between. CDR3 region: CASSLAQVVNEQFF. The CDR3 bases are TGTGCCAGCTCGCTAGCCCAGGTGGTCAATGAGCAGTTCTTC. Variable domain in full (rest from reference TRBV18 and TRBJ2-1): NAGVMQNPRHLVRRRGQEARLRCSPMKGHSHVYWYRQLPEEGLKFMVYLQKENIIDESGMPKERFSAEFPKEGPSILRIQQVVRGDSAAYFCASSLAQVVNEQFFGPGTRLTVL.

The chain has TRBV11-2 and TRBJ1-3, with 7 bases fitting TRBD1. CDR1 SGHAT and CDR2 FQNNGV come from the germline V gene. This CDR3 has 16 amino acids. The V and J ends lost 4 bases and 9 bases, in that order; junction bases with no gene match: 15. The CDR3 loop is CASSSRQGGPRGTIYF. DNA of the CDR3: TGTGCCAGCAGCTCCAGACAGGGAGGTCCTCGAGGCACCATATATTTT.

The chain joins TRBV28 to TRBJ2-7; TRBD1 might be the D (6 bases). The germline V gene has CDR1 MDHEN and CDR2 SYDVKM. V was clipped by 6 bases and J by 5 bases, with 14 bases between them. The CDR3 runs to 13 residues. CDR3 nucleotide sequence: TGTGCCAGCAGGACGACAGGAAGTAACGAGCAGTACTTC. It is translated as CASRTTGSNEQYF.

This rearrangement joins TRBV3-1 (or the pseudogene TRBV3-2) to TRBJ2-2, with TRBD2 matching over 12 bases. Germline CDR1 is LGHDT and CDR2 is YNNKEL (reference sequence). V trimming: 3 bases; J trimming: 8 bases; junction bases outside the gene matches: 4. This CDR3 region has 15 residues. The CDR3 loop reads CASSQRLAGVGELFF. The CDR3 nucleotides read TGTGCCAGCAGCCAGAGACTAGCGGGAGTGGGGGAGCTGTTTTTT.

The chain has TRBV5-1 and TRBJ2-5; tentative D call: TRBD2 (5 bases). The CDR3 contains 14 residues. The ends were cut back, 0 bases at V and 4 bases at J, with 10 bases in the middle. The germline V gene has CDR1 SGHRS and CDR2 YFSETQ. The CDR3 here is CASSLGNEGETQYF. CDR3 nucleotide sequence: TGCGCCAGCAGCTTGGGAAACGAGGGAGAGACCCAGTACTTC.

This rearrangement joins TRBV20-1 to TRBJ2-1; TRBD2 matches at 7 bases. Losses at the gene ends were 5 bases for V and 10 bases for J; bases not matched to a gene: 2. This CDR3 contains 10 residues. Germline CDR1 is DFQATT and CDR2 is SNEGSKA (reference sequence). The CDR3 sequence: CSAQAGEQFF. The CDR3 DNA sequence: TGCAGTGCTCAAGCGGGAGAGCAGTTCTTC.

V usage is TRBV24-1 and J usage is TRBJ2-5, with D perhaps TRBD2 (6 bases). Germline V gene sequence: CDR1 KGHDR, CDR2 SFDVKD. Deletions cut 2 bases from V and 5 bases from J, with 8 bases between. CDR3 length: 13 amino acids. CDR3 residues: CATSDWLAETQYF. The CDR3 DNA follows: TGTGCCACCAGTGATTGGCTAGCGGAGACCCAGTACTTC.

For this clone: The conserved final phenylalanine or tryptophan is absent from the CDR3, which likely points to a read error. It is unclear where the CDR3 begins or ends on the DNA, so no DNA is shown, and the CDR3 is as TCRdb lists it. The gene calls are TRBV21-1 and TRBJ2-7; the DNA was not used to check the table's D call, TRBD2. TRBV21-1 is a listed pseudogene. Both ends counted, the CDR3 spans 13 residues. The CDR3 loop is CASSKYPSGRAVS.

The V and J genes are TRBV2 and TRBJ2-1; D is perhaps TRBD1 (6 bases). The CDR3 totals 14 residues. Trimming took 3 bases from V and 4 from J, leaving 10 bases between them. The germline gives CDR1 SNHLY, CDR2 FYNNEI. The DNA of the CDR3 is TGTGCCAGCAGTGAGCAGGGGCCATACAATGAGCAGTTCTTC. Translated, it gives CASSEQGPYNEQFF.

V gene TRBV24-1 combines with J gene TRBJ2-1; 8 bases line up with TRBD2. This CDR3 is 14 amino acids long. After removal of 6 bases from V and 9 bases from J, the junction contained 9 bases not matched to a gene. In germline, CDR1 is KGHDR, CDR2 SFDVKD. DNA of the CDR3: TGTGCCACCAGTCAGGCACTAGCGGTGGGTGAGCAGTTCTTC. It yields the protein CATSQALAVGEQFF.

This chain links TRBV6-2 or TRBV6-3 with TRBJ1-2; 10 bases match TRBD1. Per germline, CDR1 MNHEY and CDR2 SVGEGT. Unmatched junction bases numbered 11, after V lost 5 bases and J lost 8 bases. The CDR3 has 15 amino acids. The CDR3 is CASSDPGQGRTGYTF. For the CDR3, the DNA is TGTGCCAGCAGTGACCCGGGACAGGGGAGAACAGGCTACACCTTC.

This clone showed up just a few times. The chain uses TRBV30 and TRBJ2-1; 8 bases align to TRBD2. CDR1 and CDR2 (germline): GTSNPN, SVGIG (reference sequence). The CDR3 runs 14 residues. With V trimmed by 1 base and J by 3 bases, 2 bases remained unmatched. In DNA, the CDR3 is TGTGCCTGGAGTGAGGGACTAGTCTACAATGAGCAGTTCTTC. Amino acid sequence: CAWSEGLVYNEQFF.

The chain joins TRBV4-1 to TRBJ1-2; TRBD1 agrees at 8 bases. With V trimmed by 0 bases and J by 4 bases, 7 bases remained unmatched. CDR3 length: 16 residues. Per germline, CDR1 MGHRA and CDR2 YSYEKL. CDR3 coding DNA: TGCGCCAGCAGCCAAGACGGCTCAGGGGGCGGCTATGGCTACACCTTC. Encoded protein: CASSQDGSGGGYGYTF.

The chain couples TRBV7-9 to TRBJ2-1; TRBD2 matches 14 bases. In germline, CDR1 is SEHNR, CDR2 FQNEAQ (reference sequence). The junction had 5 bases not matched to a gene; V was cut back by 8 bases and J by 8 bases. This CDR3 is built from 14 residues. For the CDR3, the DNA is TGTGCCAGCCTGGGGACTAGCGGGAGCGATGAGCAGTTCTTC. Residues: CASLGTSGSDEQFF.

The rearrangement joins TRBV5-6 to TRBJ2-2; TRBD1 might be the D (5 bases). Germline CDR1 SGHDT, CDR2 YYEEEE. V was clipped by 4 bases and J by 4 bases, with 14 bases between them. This CDR3 is 15 amino acids long. CDR3 DNA: TGTGCCAGCAGCCCCTGGGGCAGTGCCACCGGGGAGCTGTTTTTT. Protein product: CASSPWGSATGELFF.

Here the CDR3 DNA reads TGTGCCTGGGGTAACCGGGATACGCAGTATTTT. Translating it yields CAWGNRDTQYF. The chain joins TRBV30 to TRBJ2-3; D gene unclear. The length of the CDR3 is 11 residues. V was pared by 5 bases and J by 6 bases, with 9 bases between. Germline values: CDR1 GTSNPN, CDR2 SVGIG (reference sequence). The full variable domain, rest sourced from reference TRBV30 and TRBJ2-3, is SQTIHQWPATLVQPVGSPLSLECTVEGTSNPNLYWYRQAAGRGLQLLFYSVGIGQISSEVPQNLSASRPQDRQFILSSKKLLLSDSGFYLCAWGNRDTQYFGPGTRLTVL.

This chain uses TRBV4-2 with TRBJ2-3, with TRBD2 identical over 8 bases. The ends lost 4 bases at V and 2 bases at J; junction bases unmatched: 5. Germline V CDR1 and CDR2: LGHNA, YNFKEQ. The CDR3 runs 15 residues. This CDR3 reads CASSRKRGPTDTQYF. The CDR3 DNA sequence: TGTGCCAGCAGCCGAAAGCGGGGGCCCACAGATACGCAGTATTTT.

The chain employs TRBV5-6 and TRBJ2-5, with TRBD2 as a possible D gene (6 bases). Germline V lookup: CDR1 SGHDT, CDR2 YYEEEE. CDR3 size: 13 residues. V was shortened by 0 bases and J by 7 bases, with 10 bases between the two germline ends. CDR3 sequence (DNA): TGTGCCAGCAGCTTGGATAGCGGAGGGACCCAGTACTTC. Translating it yields CASSLDSGGTQYF.

This clone was observed a few times. The V call is TRBV20-1, the J call TRBJ1-5; 9 nucleotides match TRBD1. The CDR3 is made up of 14 amino acids. Germline-derived CDR1 and CDR2 are DFQATT and SNEGSKA (reference sequence). V lost 3 bases, J lost 6 bases, and 6 bases stayed unmatched. The CDR3 sequence: CSASRTGEFQPQHF. The CDR3 nucleotides are TGCAGTGCTAGTAGGACAGGGGAATTTCAGCCCCAGCATTTT.

The chain links TRBV28 to TRBJ2-7; 7 nucleotides match TRBD1. The CDR3 loop spans 15 amino acids. V gave up 1 base and J gave up 5 bases; unmatched junction bases: 8. Germline values: CDR1 MDHEN, CDR2 SYDVKM. CDR3 bases: TGTGCCAGCAGTTTATCACACAGGGGCCGGAACGAGCAGTACTTC. Its translation is CASSLSHRGRNEQYF.

The chain has TRBV6-4 and TRBJ2-3; 7 bases fit TRBD1. Germline V gene lookup returns CDR1 MRHNA and CDR2 SNTAGT. J was trimmed by 2 bases and V by 3 bases; bases with no gene match: 5. CDR3 size: 15 residues. CDR3 sequence reads: CASSEGTAHTDTQYF. The CDR3 region has the DNA TGTGCCAGCAGTGAGGGGACAGCCCACACAGATACGCAGTATTTT.